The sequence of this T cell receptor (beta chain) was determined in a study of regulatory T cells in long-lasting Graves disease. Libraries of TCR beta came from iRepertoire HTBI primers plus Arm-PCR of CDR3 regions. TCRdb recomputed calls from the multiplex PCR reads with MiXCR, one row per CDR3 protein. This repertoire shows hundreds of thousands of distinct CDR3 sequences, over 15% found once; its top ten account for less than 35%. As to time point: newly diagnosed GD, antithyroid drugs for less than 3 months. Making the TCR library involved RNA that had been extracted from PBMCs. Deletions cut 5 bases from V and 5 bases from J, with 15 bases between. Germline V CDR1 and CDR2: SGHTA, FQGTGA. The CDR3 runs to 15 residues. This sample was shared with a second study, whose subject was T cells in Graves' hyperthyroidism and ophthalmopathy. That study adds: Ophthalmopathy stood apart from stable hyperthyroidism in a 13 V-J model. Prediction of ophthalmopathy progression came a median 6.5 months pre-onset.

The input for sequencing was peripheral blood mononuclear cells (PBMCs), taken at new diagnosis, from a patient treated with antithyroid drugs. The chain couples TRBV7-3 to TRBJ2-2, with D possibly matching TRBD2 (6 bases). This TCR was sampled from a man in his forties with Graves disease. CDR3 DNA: TGTGCCAGCAGCCCGTCGACTAGTAGAACCGGGGAGCTGTTTTTT. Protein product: CASSPSTSRTGELFF.